The 20 T cell receptor beta chains presented below share a single source sample, sequenced in a study of T-cell memory formation after mild COVID-19. TCRdb re-derived calls from the 5' RACE reads in MiXCR, one entry per CDR3 protein. Of about 340,000 distinct CDR3 sequences detected, over 10% appear once; the ten largest clones hold around a fifth. The sequenced sample consisted of PBMCs or a T cell subset sorted from them (not recorded which). The source of these receptors is a young man who had mild COVID-19 (a few samples of this study predate the infection). Cell type and time point are not known.

This clonotype has only a few counts. V usage is TRBV24-1 and J usage is TRBJ2-2, with TRBD2 matching 12 bases. Germline V lookup: CDR1 KGHDR, CDR2 SFDVKD. The junction had 6 bases not matched to a gene; V was cut back by 5 bases and J by 0 bases. The CDR3 sequence is 18 residues long. Written as DNA, the CDR3 is TGTGCCACCAGTGGACTAGCGGGGGCCAACACGAACACCGGGGAGCTGTTTTTT. Translated, it gives CATSGLAGANTNTGELFF.

This clonotype was observed a few times. This chain uses TRBV7-9 with TRBJ1-6; D not certain. V was cut by 2 bases and J by 10 bases, with 9 bases left in between. CDR3 length: 13 residues. Germline V gene data show CDR1 as SEHNR and CDR2 as FQNEAQ (reference sequence). For the CDR3, the DNA is TGTGCCAGCAGCTTAAGTAACGTGTCACCCCTCCACTTT. Protein sequence: CASSLSNVSPLHF.

In its sample, this clonotype was seen a few times. The chain carries TRBV7-2 and TRBJ2-1, with 11 positions matching TRBD2. The ends lost 6 bases at V and 6 bases at J; junction bases unmatched: 7. The CDR3 spans 15 residues. The V gene's germline CDR1 is SGHTA and CDR2 FQGNSA. The CDR3 reads CASRRLAGGPNEQFF. The CDR3 DNA follows: TGTGCCAGCAGACGCCTAGCGGGGGGACCCAATGAGCAGTTCTTC.

V and J are TRBV20-1 and TRBJ1-2; D is uncertain. This CDR3 comprises 12 residues. V lost 5 bases and J lost 0, with 7 bases in between. Germline V gene data show CDR1 as DFQATT and CDR2 as SNEGSKA (reference sequence). Here the CDR3 DNA reads TGCAGTGCTGCGACACCTAACTATGGCTACACCTTC. This gives the protein CSAATPNYGYTF.

This clonotype was seen a handful of times. This chain uses TRBV6-5 with TRBJ2-3; D possibly corresponds to TRBD2 (7 bases). V lost 7 bases and J 2 bases, leaving 16 bases between the germline ends. Germline assignment: CDR1 MNHEY and CDR2 SVGAGI. The CDR3 is 15 amino acids. This chain's CDR3 is CASTDHGGPTDTQYF. The CDR3 nucleotides are TGTGCCAGCACGGATCACGGGGGGCCCACAGATACGCAGTATTTT.

This clonotype was observed a handful of times. The chain joins TRBV12-3 or TRBV12-4 to TRBJ2-7, with D tentatively TRBD2 (5 bases). The CDR3 is 13 amino acids. The V end lost 2 bases, the J end lost 2 bases, and 7 bases lay between the germline ends. The CDR3 region is CASSLWETYEQYV. CDR3 sequence (DNA): TGTGCCAGCAGTTTATGGGAGACCTACGAGCAGTACGTC.

The J gene is TRBJ2-1, the V gene TRBV5-1; the match to TRBD2 covers 13 bases. There are 16 residues in the CDR3. Germline lookup yields CDR1 SGHRS and CDR2 YFSETQ. Unmatched junction bases numbered 9, after V lost 0 bases and J lost 12 bases. The CDR3 region is CASSLAPGLAGKVQFF. The CDR3 DNA reads as TGCGCCAGCAGCTTGGCACCGGGACTAGCGGGGAAAGTGCAGTTCTTC.

The chain recombines TRBV21-1 with TRBJ2-7; TRBD1 is taken as the D call from the table, unchecked against the DNA. TRBV21-1 is a pseudogene segment. This CDR3 is built from 14 residues. Written as DNA, the CDR3 is TGTGCCAGCAGTTCCGGGAGAGAACTCCACGAGCAGTACTTC. This translates into CASSSGRELHEQYF.

The chain recombines TRBV4-3 with TRBJ2-1, with D perhaps matching TRBD1 (5 bases). The V end was cut by 1 base, the J end by 3 bases, with 13 bases between. The CDR3 consists of 16 residues. CDR1 is LGHNA and CDR2 is YSLEER in the germline V gene. The CDR3 coding sequence is TGCGCCAGCAGCCAAGGATTTGACAGAGTCTACAATGAGCAGTTCTTC. Translating gives CASSQGFDRVYNEQFF.

A few counts support this clonotype. The CDR3 region has the DNA TGCGCCAGCAGCGTACAGGGGCGGGATGAAAAACTGTTTTTT. It yields the protein CASSVQGRDEKLFF. V gene TRBV5-1 combines with J gene TRBJ1-4, with TRBD1 matching 7 bases. With V trimmed by 4 bases and J by 6 bases, 6 bases remained unmatched. This CDR3 region has 14 residues. Germline CDR1 is SGHRS and CDR2 is YFSETQ.

The chain employs TRBV2 and TRBJ2-3, with no clear D. The CDR3 runs to 12 residues. Per germline, CDR1 SNHLY and CDR2 FYNNEI. Trimming removed 3 bases at V and 4 bases at J, with 5 bases between. The CDR3 loop is CASSERADTQYF. The DNA of the CDR3 is TGTGCCAGCAGTGAGCGTGCAGATACGCAGTATTTT.

This clonotype occurred a few times. The chain employs TRBV23-1 and TRBJ2-7; D is possibly TRBD1 or TRBD2 (5 bases each). TRBV23-1 is annotated as an ORF whose role is uncertain. The CDR3 spans 16 residues. Trimming took 6 bases from V and 2 from J, leaving 20 bases between them. CDR3 region: CASREVGRSATYEQYV. CDR3 coding DNA: TGCGCCAGCAGGGAAGTGGGACGGTCCGCGACCTACGAGCAGTACGTC.

This clonotype was detected a few times. The chain uses TRBV7-2 and TRBJ1-2, with 9 bases aligning to TRBD1. V was pared by 0 bases and J by 5 bases, with 4 bases of the junction left unmatched. The CDR3 sequence is 15 residues long. The V gene's germline CDR1 is SGHTA and CDR2 FQGNSA. In DNA, the CDR3 is TGTGCCAGCAGCTTAGCGCGGACAGGGGTATATGGCTACACCTTC. Encoded protein: CASSLARTGVYGYTF.

This clonotype has just a few counts. The chain recombines TRBV7-2 with TRBJ2-2; the match to TRBD2 covers 9 bases. V gave up 5 bases and J gave up 3 bases; unmatched junction bases: 7. This CDR3 is built from 16 residues. CDR1 SGHTA and CDR2 FQGNSA come from the germline V gene. The CDR3 DNA reads as TGTGCCAGCAGCGCACCGGGACTAGCTCACACCGGGGAGCTGTTTTTT. Its translation: CASSAPGLAHTGELFF.

The gene calls are TRBV3-1 and TRBJ2-5; TRBD2 is a possible D gene (5 bases). Trimming took off 4 bases at V and 4 bases at J, with 19 bases between the two ends. The CDR3 totals 16 residues. Germline V gives CDR1 LGHDT, CDR2 YNNKEL (reference sequence). The CDR3 DNA sequence: TGTGCCAGCAGCCGGGATGCGGGTCGAGGTCGAGAGACCCAGTACTTC. It is translated as CASSRDAGRGRETQYF.

The chain carries TRBV11-2 and TRBJ1-4; D gene uncertain. The V gene's germline CDR1 is SGHAT and CDR2 FQNNGV. Trimming pared 5 bases from V and 4 bases from J, leaving 14 bases between. The CDR3 consists of 15 residues. CDR3 DNA: TGTGCCAGCAGCGACCAGACGGTTTATAATGAAAAACTGTTTTTT. Its translation is CASSDQTVYNEKLFF. The full variable domain, rest sourced from reference TRBV11-2 and TRBJ1-4, is EAGVAQSPRYKIIEKRQSVAFWCNPISGHATLYWYQQILGQGPKLLIQFQNNGVVDDSQLPKDRFSAERLKGVDSTLKIQPAKLEDSAVYLCASSDQTVYNEKLFFGSGTQLSVL.

V is TRBV15 and J is TRBJ1-5, with D possibly TRBD1 on 6 matching bases. Germline assignment: CDR1 LNHNV and CDR2 YYDKDF (reference sequence). Trimming removed 0 bases at V and 0 bases at J, with 12 bases between. CDR3 length equals 17 residues. CDR3 in amino acids: CATSRDGGGLSNQPQHF. In DNA form, the CDR3 reads TGTGCCACCAGCAGAGATGGCGGGGGCCTTAGCAATCAGCCCCAGCATTTT.

This clonotype was counted between two and nine times. The chain has TRBV6-1 and TRBJ1-5, with D maybe TRBD1 (5 bases). Trimming left V 6 bases short and J 7 bases short, with 19 bases between. The CDR3 has 15 residues. Germline V CDR1 and CDR2: MNHNS, SASEGT. CDR3 DNA: TGTGCCAGCAGGGACGACAGTCTCCGTGGGCAGCCCCAGCATTTT. Translating it yields CASRDDSLRGQPQHF.

This chain uses TRBV4-3 with TRBJ2-3; D is possibly TRBD2 (6 bases). Trimming took 0 bases from V and 2 from J, leaving 18 bases between them. Germline CDR1 and CDR2: LGHNA and YSLEER. This CDR3 has 18 amino acids. Here the CDR3 reads CASSQDWGIGGATDTQYF. The CDR3 coding sequence is TGCGCCAGCAGCCAAGATTGGGGTATTGGCGGGGCCACAGATACGCAGTATTTT.

Many counts were recorded for this clonotype. The rearrangement links TRBV5-5 to TRBJ1-6; D remains ambiguous. V lost 0 bases and J 9 bases, leaving 4 bases between the germline ends. The CDR3 is 12 residues long. Germline V gene data show CDR1 as SGHKS and CDR2 as YYEKEE (reference sequence). The CDR3, as DNA: TGTGCCAGCAGCTTGGCCCGTTCACCCCTCCACTTT. It encodes CASSLARSPLHF. Combining the CDR3 with reference TRBV5-5 and TRBJ1-6 gives the whole variable domain DAGVTQSPTHLIKTRGQQVTLRCSPISGHKSVSWYQQVLGQGPQFIFQYYEKEERGRGNFPDRFSARQFPNYSSELNVNALLLGDSALYLCASSLARSPLHFGNGTRLTVT.